The clone carrying this T cell receptor (beta chain) was picked up a small number of times. Antigen specificity is unknown. The sample comes from a study of T cell repertoires in cytomegalovirus infection. Study information: Public TCR beta signatures indicated both CMV infection and matching HLA type.

TCRdb re-derived calls from the reads in MiXCR, one entry per CDR3 protein. The sample lists approximately 730,000 distinct CDR3 sequences; 25% to 35% were seen once. The germline CDR1 and CDR2 sequences are SGHAT and FQNNGV. The ends were cut back, 6 bases at V and 2 bases at J, with 17 bases in the middle. The CDR3 covers 15 residues. The gene calls are TRBV11-2 and TRBJ2-7; the D gene is possibly TRBD1 (7 bases). The sequencing here drew on cultured CD8+ T cells from PBMCs, taken from culture after CMV antigen stimulation. This receptor was obtained from a human donor in good health (CMV status not recorded). Some clones in this sample may be carry-over from other donors' samples. The DNA of the CDR3 is TGTGCCAGCAGGGGCAGGGGGGCCCACGCCTACGAGCAGTACGTC. Its protein product is CASRGRGAHAYEQYV.